Below are 25 T cell receptor beta chains sequenced from a single sample in a study of blood T cell repertoires in COVID-19. Sequenced by immunoSEQ multiplex PCR; TCRdb stores in-frame clones only, minus some. The sample holds 250,000 to 300,000 clones; 81% are singletons and the top ten take over 2.5%. The sample was peripheral blood. These receptors were collected from a woman aged 60-75 years with active or convalescent COVID-19.

This rearrangement joins TRBV5-5 to TRBJ2-2, with 7 positions matching TRBD2. Germline V gene lookup returns CDR1 SGHKS and CDR2 YYEKEE (reference sequence). Unmatched junction bases numbered 13, after V lost 2 bases and J lost 6 bases. The CDR3 runs 17 residues. The CDR3 spells CASSFGWSGDGPGELFF. In DNA form, the CDR3 reads TGTGCCAGCAGCTTCGGTTGGAGCGGGGATGGGCCCGGGGAGCTGTTTTTT.

In its sample, this clone was seen a few times. V and J are TRBV27 and TRBJ1-2; 10 bases agree with TRBD1. The ends lost 5 bases at V and 6 bases at J; junction bases unmatched: 3. Germline CDR1 is MNHEY and CDR2 is SMNVEV (reference sequence). The CDR3 spans 13 residues. CDR3 region: CASSPGTGDGYTF. The CDR3 region has the DNA TGTGCCAGCAGTCCCGGGACAGGGGATGGCTACACCTTC.

The V call is TRBV14, the J call TRBJ1-6, with D possibly matching TRBD1 (5 bases). CDR1 is SGHDN, CDR2 FVKESK, per germline. There are 14 residues in the CDR3. V was cut by 3 bases and J by 9 bases, with 12 bases left in between. CDR3 protein: CASSQFQGSSPLHF. The CDR3 coding sequence is TGTGCCAGCAGCCAGTTCCAGGGATCTTCACCCCTCCACTTT.

The chain carries TRBV6-5 and TRBJ2-7, with unresolved D. CDR1 is MNHEY, CDR2 SVGAGI, per germline. V shed 1 base and J shed 0 bases, with 10 bases lying between them. The CDR3 is 15 residues long. The CDR3: CASSYYSGGSYEQYF. The CDR3 nucleotides are TGTGCCAGCAGTTACTATAGTGGTGGCTCCTACGAGCAGTACTTC.

The chain has TRBV7-9 and TRBJ1-2; D call uncertain. CDR1 is SEHNR and CDR2 is FQNEAQ in the germline V gene (reference sequence). The V gene lost 7 bases and the J gene lost 4 bases, with 16 bases spanning the gap. The CDR3 is 14 residues long. The CDR3 bases are TGTGCCAGCATCCGAGGTCGGGGAACCTATGGCTACACCTTC. Its translation is CASIRGRGTYGYTF.

The chain combines TRBV19 with TRBJ1-2, with D uncertain. Germline lookup yields CDR1 LNHDA and CDR2 SQIVND (reference sequence). V lost 1 base and J lost 8, with 17 bases in between. CDR3 length: 15 amino acids. DNA of the CDR3: TGTGCCAGTAGTATAGCCAACCCAGGTGGCATAGGCTACACCTTC. Protein sequence: CASSIANPGGIGYTF. The full variable domain, its missing parts supplied by reference TRBV19 and TRBJ1-2, is DGGITQSPKYLFRKEGQNVTLSCEQNLNHDAMYWYRQDPGQGLRLIYYSQIVNDFQKGDIAEGYSVSREKKESFPLTVTSAQKNPTAFYLCASSIANPGGIGYTFGSGTRLTVV.

The CDR3 sequence: CASSQDQAGDVFGYTF. The DNA for the CDR3 is TGTGCCAGCAGCCAAGATCAAGCAGGGGATGTTTTTGGCTACACCTTC. The chain has TRBV3-1 (or the pseudogene TRBV3-2) and TRBJ1-2, with TRBD1 as a possible D gene (6 bases). Trimming removed 0 bases at V and 7 bases at J, with 18 bases between. This CDR3 has 16 amino acids. The germline V gene encodes CDR1 LGHDT and CDR2 YNNKEL (reference sequence).

This chain uses TRBV2 with TRBJ1-6; maybe TRBD1 (5 bases). This CDR3 comprises 15 residues. The ends were cut back, 6 bases at V and 9 bases at J, with 18 bases in the middle. The V gene's germline CDR1 is SNHLY and CDR2 FYNNEI. The CDR3 region has the DNA TGTGCCAGCAGGGAGGGACCTTGGGGGGGTTCACCCCTCCACTTT. This translates into CASREGPWGGSPLHF.

This chain joins TRBV6-2 or TRBV6-3 and TRBJ2-3; D gene unclear. Trimming removed 6 bases at V and 6 bases at J, with 10 bases between. CDR3 length: 12 amino acids. The germline gives CDR1 MNHEY, CDR2 SVGEGT. CDR3 sequence (DNA): TGTGCCAGCAGCCGTTCCAGGGATACGCAGTATTTT. Amino acids: CASSRSRDTQYF.

The V gene is TRBV29-1, the J gene TRBJ2-3; 13 positions agree with TRBD2. Germline V gene lookup returns CDR1 SQVTM and CDR2 ANQGSEA. Trimming removed 4 bases from V and 5 bases from J; junction bases left unmatched: 0. This CDR3 comprises 13 residues. Here the CDR3 DNA reads TGCAGCGTTGGACTAGCGGGGGGAGATACGCAGTATTTT. Residues: CSVGLAGGDTQYF.

This clone was observed a few times. V gene TRBV10-3 combines with J gene TRBJ1-5; 8 bases match TRBD1. Trimming at V came to 5 bases and at J to 5 bases, leaving 8 bases not matched to a gene. This CDR3 region has 15 residues. Germline V CDR1 and CDR2: ENHRY, SYGVKD. The CDR3 DNA follows: TGTGCCATCAGTAGTAACAGGGGGGCTGATCAGCCCCAGCATTTT. This translates into CAISSNRGADQPQHF.

This chain joins TRBV19 and TRBJ2-1, with 8 bases aligning to TRBD2. CDR1 and CDR2 from the germline V gene are LNHDA and SQIVND (reference sequence). The CDR3 sequence is 14 residues long. The V and J ends lost 3 bases and 9 bases, in that order; junction bases with no gene match: 7. The CDR3: CASSITGGQGEQFF. CDR3 nucleotide sequence: TGTGCCAGTAGTATTACGGGGGGGCAAGGTGAGCAGTTCTTC. Complete variable domain (other parts from reference TRBV19 and TRBJ2-1): DGGITQSPKYLFRKEGQNVTLSCEQNLNHDAMYWYRQDPGQGLRLIYYSQIVNDFQKGDIAEGYSVSREKKESFPLTVTSAQKNPTAFYLCASSITGGQGEQFFGPGTRLTVL.

V usage is TRBV7-2 and J usage is TRBJ2-7; D uncertain. CDR1 SGHTA and CDR2 FQGNSA come from the germline V gene. Between the trimmed V and J ends, which lost 5 bases and 2 bases, there was a span of 16 bases. The CDR3 is 15 amino acids. CDR3 region: CASSLPQYSTYEQYF. The CDR3 DNA reads TGTGCCAGCAGCCTGCCGCAGTATTCGACCTACGAGCAGTACTTC.

The sample holds one count of this clone. The chain couples TRBV7-2 to TRBJ2-3, with TRBD1 identical over 7 bases. The germline gives CDR1 SGHTA, CDR2 FQGNSA. This CDR3 contains 16 residues. J gave up 0 bases and V 6 bases, and 9 bases lay outside the gene matches. CDR3 residues: CASSHNRGYSTDTQYF. DNA for the CDR3: TGTGCCAGCAGTCATAACAGGGGATATAGCACAGATACGCAGTATTTT.

This chain joins TRBV7-8 and TRBJ1-3; 8 nucleotides align to TRBD1. Germline values: CDR1 SGHVS, CDR2 FQNEAQ. This CDR3 spans 14 amino acids. Trimming at V came to 5 bases and at J to 9 bases, leaving 9 bases not matched to a gene. The CDR3 DNA follows: TGTGCCAGCAGCGACAGGACAGGGCGAAGCACCATATATTTT. It yields the protein CASSDRTGRSTIYF.

This sequence joins TRBV7-9 and TRBJ1-6; D gene uncertain. The length of the CDR3 is 16 residues. Germline V gene data show CDR1 as SEHNR and CDR2 as FQNEAQ (reference sequence). Trimming removed 0 bases at V and 6 bases at J, with 12 bases between. CDR3 region: CASSLAPGGSNSPLHF. DNA for the CDR3: TGTGCCAGCAGCTTAGCCCCTGGCGGGAGTAATTCACCCCTCCACTTT.

The chain is built from TRBV5-1 and TRBJ1-2, with D possibly TRBD1 on 5 matching bases. This CDR3 has 16 amino acids. In germline, CDR1 is SGHRS, CDR2 YFSETQ. The germline V and J ends were trimmed by 2 bases and 4 bases, with 18 bases remaining between them. The CDR3 sequence is CASSLGGARPAYGYTF. In DNA, the CDR3 is TGCGCCAGCAGCTTAGGAGGGGCTCGACCAGCCTATGGCTACACCTTC.

This sequence joins TRBV9 and TRBJ1-3; maybe TRBD1 (5 bases). The CDR3 spans 14 residues. Looked up from germline, CDR1 is SGDLS and CDR2 is YYNGEE. Trimming cost V 4 bases and J 2 bases, with 10 bases left between them. In DNA form, the CDR3 reads TGTGCCAGCAGCCCGCAGGGTGCTGGAAACACCATATATTTT. It translates to CASSPQGAGNTIYF.

On this clone itself: Other DNA sequences in this sample translate to the same CDR3. In nucleotides, the CDR3 is TGTGCCAGCAGCGGGGGGCGACCCTCTGGGGCCAACGTCCTGACTTTC. It is translated as CASSGGRPSGANVLTF. The chain links TRBV9 to TRBJ2-6; a possible D gene is TRBD1 (6 bases). V was trimmed by 3 bases and J by 0 bases, leaving 10 bases between them. The CDR3 runs 16 residues. Per germline, CDR1 SGDLS and CDR2 YYNGEE.

V is TRBV7-2 and J is TRBJ2-7; D perhaps matches TRBD2 (6 bases). The CDR3 covers 15 residues. V lost 4 bases, J lost 3 bases, and 16 bases lay in between. CDR1 and CDR2 (germline): SGHTA, FQGNSA. CDR3 sequence (DNA): TGTGCCAGCAGCTCAACCGGGACTGGCGTCTACGAGCAGTACTTC. Its translation: CASSSTGTGVYEQYF.

This clone was recorded once. V and J are TRBV7-3 and TRBJ2-1; 7 bases are a match to TRBD2. Germline V gene sequence: CDR1 SGHTA, CDR2 FQGTGA. The CDR3 runs to 14 residues. V was pared by 2 bases and J by 5 bases, with 3 bases of the junction left unmatched. For the CDR3, the DNA is TGTGCCAGCAGCTTATCCGGGGGGAACAATGAGCAGTTCTTC. This codes for CASSLSGGNNEQFF.

The chain joins TRBV11-2 to TRBJ1-2, with D possibly being TRBD1 (5 bases). In germline, CDR1 is SGHAT, CDR2 FQNNGV. The CDR3 has 15 amino acids. With 5 bases removed from V and 6 bases from J, the gap between germline ends came to 19 bases. The chain's CDR3 is CASSPRGGGSNGYTF. The CDR3, as DNA: TGTGCCAGCAGCCCTCGGGGGGGAGGTAGTAATGGCTACACCTTC.

To note about this clone: The same CDR3 can be traced to other DNA sequences in this sample. The chain couples TRBV9 to TRBJ2-7; 7 positions match TRBD1. This CDR3 has 14 residues. Germline-derived CDR1 and CDR2 are SGDLS and YYNGEE. J lost 3 bases, V lost 0 bases, and 3 bases had no gene match. CDR3 sequence (DNA): TGTGCCAGCAGCGTAGGGACAGGCGACTACGAGCAGTACTTC. Translation gives CASSVGTGDYEQYF.

The chain combines TRBV5-1 with TRBJ1-2; TRBD1 agrees at 9 bases. CDR3 length equals 16 residues. The ends lost 5 bases at V and 5 bases at J; junction bases unmatched: 13. Germline V gene data show CDR1 as SGHRS and CDR2 as YFSETQ. For the CDR3, the DNA is TGCGCCAGCAGTTCCACGCCTCGGGGACAGGGTTATGGCTACACCTTC. It yields the protein CASSSTPRGQGYGYTF.

This chain uses TRBV27 with TRBJ1-2; D is perhaps TRBD1 (5 bases). Trimming removed 2 bases at V and 4 bases at J, with 11 bases between. CDR3 size: 14 residues. The V gene's germline CDR1 is MNHEY and CDR2 SMNVEV (reference sequence). CDR3 sequence (DNA): TGTGCCAGCAGTTTAAGGGAGGGGATCTATGGCTACACCTTC. Translation gives CASSLREGIYGYTF.